These 24 T cell receptor beta chains originate from one sample sequenced in a study of shared clonotypes between healthy human individuals. The table came from immunoSEQ multiplex PCR; TCRdb's copy has only in-frame clones and leaves some out. The sample holds approximately 2.4 million clones, approximately 94% seen once. Sequenced sample: naive CD4+ T cells sorted from blood. Subset specified: CD45RA+ positively selected. The receptors were gathered from a young man in good health.

The chain has TRBV6-5 and TRBJ2-7; D uncertain. Trimming took off 0 bases at V and 3 bases at J, with 12 bases between the two ends. CDR1 is MNHEY, CDR2 SVGAGI, per germline. This CDR3 comprises 15 residues. CDR3 sequence (DNA): TGTGCCAGCAGTTACTCGTCGGGTGGGATCTACGAGCAGTACTTC. Translation gives CASSYSSGGIYEQYF.

This clone appeared once. This chain uses TRBV5-1 with TRBJ1-4; no clear D. Trimming shortened V by 3 bases and J by 4 bases, and 13 bases separated the two germline ends. Per the germline V gene, CDR1 is SGHRS and CDR2 is YFSETQ. CDR3 length: 15 amino acids. DNA of the CDR3: TGCGCCAGCAGCTATAACGGCCGCATTAATGAAAAACTGTTTTTT. This sequence encodes CASSYNGRINEKLFF. The full variable domain, rest sourced from reference TRBV5-1 and TRBJ1-4, is KAGVTQTPRYLIKTRGQQVTLSCSPISGHRSVSWYQQTPGQGLQFLFEYFSETQRNKGNFPGRFSGRQFSNSRSEMNVSTLELGDSALYLCASSYNGRINEKLFFGSGTQLSVL.

The rearrangement joins TRBV5-1 to TRBJ2-3, with 12 positions matching TRBD2. This CDR3 contains 15 residues. CDR1 is SGHRS and CDR2 is YFSETQ in the germline V gene. V shed 5 bases, J shed 3 bases, and the junction held 4 bases outside the gene matches. The CDR3 DNA is TGCGCCAGCAGGCCTAGCGGGGGGGCAACAGATACGCAGTATTTT. Translating gives CASRPSGGATDTQYF. The whole variable domain, filled in from reference TRBV5-1 and TRBJ2-3, reads KAGVTQTPRYLIKTRGQQVTLSCSPISGHRSVSWYQQTPGQGLQFLFEYFSETQRNKGNFPGRFSGRQFSNSRSEMNVSTLELGDSALYLCASRPSGGATDTQYFGPGTRLTVL.

J is TRBJ2-7 and V is TRBV14, with 8 bases matching TRBD1. V dropped 4 bases and J dropped 0; count of bases not matched to a gene: 5. Germline V gene sequence: CDR1 SGHDN, CDR2 FVKESK. The CDR3 has 15 residues. In nucleotides, the CDR3 is TGTGCCAGCAGCCTCCTCAGGGGGCCCTCCTACGAGCAGTACTTC. Its translation: CASSLLRGPSYEQYF.

Comment on this clone: One junction end does not reproduce the germline sequence, and a read error may be involved. V gene TRBV28 combines with J gene TRBJ2-7; 10 nucleotides match TRBD1. CDR1 MDHEN and CDR2 SYDVKM come from the germline V gene. This CDR3 has 14 amino acids. The CDR3 nucleotides read TGTGCCAGTAGTTCGGGGACAGGGGCCTACGAGCAGTACTTC. Translated, it gives CASSSGTGAYEQYF.

The chain joins TRBV19 to TRBJ1-2, with TRBD1 matching 9 bases. Per the germline V gene, CDR1 is LNHDA and CDR2 is SQIVND (reference sequence). V was clipped by 6 bases and J by 0 bases; unmatched bases: 20. This CDR3 has 20 amino acids. CDR3 nucleotide sequence: TGTGCCAGTAGACCTCTCCGACAGGGGGGCTCTCCTTCTGCTAACTATGGCTACACCTTC. It is translated as CASRPLRQGGSPSANYGYTF.

The chain uses TRBV30 and TRBJ2-3, with D perhaps TRBD2 (5 bases). Germline CDR1 is GTSNPN and CDR2 is SVGIG (reference sequence). This CDR3 spans 15 amino acids. The ends were cut back, 3 bases at V and 1 base at J, with 14 bases in the middle. The CDR3 protein is CAWRSTRLGTDTQYF. CDR3 in DNA: TGTGCCTGGAGATCAACTAGGTTGGGCACAGATACGCAGTATTTT.

This chain joins TRBV30 and TRBJ2-6; 7 bases align to TRBD1. From germline, CDR1 is GTSNPN and CDR2 SVGIG (reference sequence). The CDR3 totals 16 residues. V dropped 4 bases and J dropped 1; count of bases not matched to a gene: 7. The CDR3 DNA reads as TGTGCCTGGACCGAGAGGGGGCGGTCTGGGGCCAACGTCCTGACTTTC. It yields the protein CAWTERGRSGANVLTF.

In DNA form, the CDR3 reads TGTGCCAGCAGTGAAGTCCAGGGGGTAGGCAAAAACATTCAGTACTTC. Encoded protein: CASSEVQGVGKNIQYF. The chain couples TRBV6-1 to TRBJ2-4, with 7 bases lining up with TRBD1. The germline CDR1 and CDR2 sequences are MNHNS and SASEGT. CDR3 length: 16 amino acids. V shed 1 base, J shed 3 bases, and the junction held 6 bases outside the gene matches.

The chain recombines TRBV29-1 with TRBJ2-1, with D perhaps matching TRBD2 (5 bases). Between the trimmed V and J ends, which lost 3 bases and 8 bases, there was a span of 11 bases. The CDR3 loop spans 12 amino acids. CDR1 and CDR2 (germline): SQVTM, ANQGSEA. The CDR3 loop is CSVDTGLYEQFF. In DNA, the CDR3 is TGCAGCGTTGACACTGGACTCTATGAGCAGTTCTTC.

The chain is built from TRBV5-8 and TRBJ2-2; D call uncertain. Germline V gene lookup returns CDR1 SGHTS and CDR2 YDEGEE. V dropped 3 bases and J dropped 4 bases, with 10 bases sitting between them. The CDR3 sequence is 14 residues long. The DNA for the CDR3 is TGTGCCAGCAGCTCCGGACGGGCCACCGGGGAGCTGTTTTTT. This codes for CASSSGRATGELFF.

The V call is TRBV5-4, the J call TRBJ2-3; TRBD1 or TRBD2 may be the D gene (6 bases each). The CDR3 consists of 14 residues. V lost 0 bases, J lost 4 bases, and 9 bases lay in between. The germline gives CDR1 SGHNT, CDR2 YYREEE (reference sequence). The CDR3 coding sequence is TGTGCCAGCAGCTTGGGAAGGGGGGCAGATACGCAGTATTTT. It yields the protein CASSLGRGADTQYF.

The rearrangement links TRBV5-6 to TRBJ1-3, with a possible D match to TRBD1 (5 bases). V lost 4 bases to trimming and J lost 4 bases, with 15 bases between them. This CDR3 has 15 amino acids. Germline CDR1 is SGHDT and CDR2 is YYEEEE. CDR3 protein: CASSPPGPSGNTIYF. The CDR3, as DNA: TGTGCCAGCAGCCCTCCGGGGCCTTCAGGAAACACCATATATTTT.

The CDR3 here is CASTSHEVVEKLFF. CDR3 DNA sequence: TGTGCCAGCACCTCCCACGAGGTTGTGGAAAAACTGTTTTTT. V and J are TRBV28 and TRBJ1-4; D uncertain. V dropped 7 bases and J dropped 8 bases, with 17 bases sitting between them. Germline V gene lookup returns CDR1 MDHEN and CDR2 SYDVKM. The CDR3 extends over 14 amino acids.

This clone came up once. The CDR3, as DNA: TGTGCCAGCAGTGAATTTTCAACAGGGGGTGAGAAACTGTTTTTT. This encodes CASSEFSTGGEKLFF. The chain has TRBV6-1 and TRBJ1-4; 8 nucleotides match TRBD1. Germline V gene lookup returns CDR1 MNHNS and CDR2 SASEGT. This CDR3 region has 15 residues. V trimming: 2 bases; J trimming: 11 bases; junction bases outside the gene matches: 10.

V usage is TRBV5-1 and J usage is TRBJ2-1; 10 positions match TRBD2. CDR3 length: 16 residues. Trimming cost V 2 bases and J 0 bases; bases outside gene matches: 2. Germline values: CDR1 SGHRS, CDR2 YFSETQ. CDR3 DNA sequence: TGCGCCAGCAGCTTTAGCGGGGGGACCTCCTACAATGAGCAGTTCTTC. Its translation: CASSFSGGTSYNEQFF.

The V and J genes are TRBV30 and TRBJ2-3, with 8 bases fitting TRBD2. The CDR3 is 15 residues long. Germline lookup yields CDR1 GTSNPN and CDR2 SVGIG (reference sequence). V dropped 3 bases and J dropped 2; count of bases not matched to a gene: 7. In DNA, the CDR3 is TGTGCCTGGAGCCCGGGCGGGAGGTTCACAGATACGCAGTATTTT. As protein: CAWSPGGRFTDTQYF.

The J gene is TRBJ1-6, the V gene TRBV6-1; D remains ambiguous. Germline V lookup: CDR1 MNHNS, CDR2 SASEGT. The CDR3 loop spans 13 amino acids. Trimming pared 2 bases from V and 9 bases from J, leaving 8 bases between. The CDR3 loop is CASSEQSLSPLHF. CDR3 DNA: TGTGCCAGCAGTGAACAGTCACTTTCACCCCTCCACTTT.

V and J are TRBV27 and TRBJ2-1; 10 nucleotides agree with TRBD2. The V gene end was trimmed by 4 bases and the J gene end by 6 bases; junction bases not matched to a gene: 6. This CDR3 contains 15 residues. The V gene's germline CDR1 is MNHEY and CDR2 SMNVEV (reference sequence). The DNA of the CDR3 is TGTGCCAGCAGTTCCGGACTAGCGGCCTTCAATGAGCAGTTCTTC. It translates to CASSSGLAAFNEQFF.

The V call is TRBV9, the J call TRBJ2-1; a weak D match, TRBD1 (6 bases). With 3 bases removed from V and 4 bases from J, the gap between germline ends came to 14 bases. The CDR3 runs 15 residues. CDR1 is SGDLS, CDR2 YYNGEE, per germline. This CDR3 reads CASSEQGGRYNEQFF. The CDR3, as DNA: TGTGCCAGCAGCGAACAGGGTGGAAGATACAATGAGCAGTTCTTC.

V gene TRBV6-1 combines with J gene TRBJ2-3, with D maybe TRBD1 (5 bases). This CDR3 is built from 14 residues. Trimming took off 6 bases at V and 4 bases at J, with 14 bases between the two ends. Germline CDR1 and CDR2: MNHNS and SASEGT. The CDR3 DNA reads as TGTGCCAGCAGCGAACTACAAGGGGCAGATACGCAGTATTTT. Its translation: CASSELQGADTQYF.

This clone occurred a few times. Different DNA sequences within this sample yield the same CDR3. The rearrangement links TRBV19 to TRBJ1-2; TRBD1 matches at 8 bases. V shed 5 bases and J 5 bases; nucleotides not matched to a gene: 4. There are 13 residues in the CDR3. Germline V CDR1 and CDR2: LNHDA, SQIVND (reference sequence). The CDR3: CASSLDRAYGYTF. In nucleotides, the CDR3 is TGTGCCAGTAGTTTGGACAGGGCGTATGGCTACACCTTC.

CDR3 region: CASSPNPSRGYTF. CDR3 bases: TGCGCCAGCAGCCCCAATCCGAGCCGGGGCTACACCTTC. The rearrangement uses TRBV4-1 and TRBJ1-2; D gene uncertain. Germline assignment: CDR1 MGHRA and CDR2 YSYEKL. This CDR3 has 13 residues. V was cut by 4 bases and J by 8 bases, with 14 bases left in between.

This chain connects TRBV27 to TRBJ2-2; a weak D match, TRBD1 (6 bases). Between the trimmed V and J ends, which lost 3 bases and 6 bases, there was a span of 14 bases. CDR3 length: 15 amino acids. Germline V lookup: CDR1 MNHEY, CDR2 SMNVEV (reference sequence). This chain's CDR3 is CASSFFLTGSGELFF. In DNA form, the CDR3 reads TGTGCCAGCAGTTTTTTCTTAACAGGGTCCGGGGAGCTGTTTTTT.